The clone carrying this T cell receptor (beta chain) was recorded at least ten times. Its antigen remains unknown. The CDR3 is made up of 15 amino acids. CDR1 and CDR2 from the germline V gene are MGHRA and YSYEKL. The J segment lost 10 bases and the V segment lost 4 bases, leaving 8 bases of the junction unmatched. This specimen belongs to a study of early T cells in non-severe SARS-CoV-2 infection. Study-level results: VDJdb-based annotation leaned toward anti-spike CD8 responses and missed private and CD4 specificities.

The protocol attached unique molecular identifiers to individual cDNA molecules. TCRdb reanalysed the 5' RACE reads using MiXCR and keeps one entry per CDR3 protein. The top ten hold 5.2% of the sample, which has approximately 70,000 distinct CDR3 sequences, around 13% seen once. The specimen sequenced was whole blood. The sequence derives from an adult who was a healthcare worker with PCR-confirmed SARS-CoV-2 infection or an uninfected control (not recorded which). The rearrangement joins TRBV4-1 to TRBJ1-6; 9 bases are a match to TRBD1. The CDR3 coding sequence is TGCGCCAGCAGCCTGGGACAGGGTCGAGGATCACCCCTCCACTTT. Translated: CASSLGQGRGSPLHF.